One and the same sample provided the 7 T cell receptor beta chains below, sequenced in a study of blood T cells in healthy people across ages. A second PCR of 7 to 11 cycles used a sample-barcoded 5' primer and a J-beta primer mix. TCRdb re-called the 5' RACE reads through MiXCR, storing one row per CDR3 protein. The table includes approximately 800,000 distinct CDR3 sequences, less than 80% detected once. Sequencing input: blood. The receptors come from a man under 40 in good health.

The rearrangement joins TRBV14 to TRBJ2-5; D is unresolved. V was clipped by 1 base and J by 1 base, with 10 bases between them. The germline gives CDR1 SGHDN, CDR2 FVKESK. This CDR3 is built from 15 residues. The chain's CDR3 is CASSQVGIPQETQYF. The CDR3, as DNA: TGTGCCAGCAGCCAAGTAGGGATCCCCCAAGAGACCCAGTACTTC.

The chain combines TRBV4-3 with TRBJ2-5; 10 bases agree with TRBD1. The J segment lost 12 bases and the V segment lost 1 base, leaving 5 bases of the junction unmatched. CDR1 is LGHNA, CDR2 YSLEER, per germline. The CDR3 has 13 residues. The CDR3 region is CASSQGGQGRKYF. CDR3 nucleotide sequence: TGCGCCAGCAGCCAAGGGGGACAGGGGCGGAAGTACTTC.

The chain is built from TRBV7-3 and TRBJ2-3; D is perhaps TRBD1 (8 bases). V lost 1 base to trimming and J lost 5 bases, with 10 bases between them. CDR1 is SGHTA, CDR2 FQGTGA, per germline. The CDR3 covers 14 residues. CDR3 nucleotide sequence: TGTGCCAGCAGCTTAAACAGGGGGGGAGATACGCAGTATTTT. It yields the protein CASSLNRGGDTQYF.

The chain carries TRBV9 and TRBJ2-2; the match to TRBD1 covers 9 bases. This CDR3 is built from 17 residues. CDR1 is SGDLS, CDR2 YYNGEE, per germline. The V gene end was trimmed by 0 bases and the J gene end by 0 bases; junction bases not matched to a gene: 3. The CDR3 here is CASSVARDRANTGELFF. The CDR3 DNA sequence: TGTGCCAGCAGCGTAGCTAGGGACAGGGCGAACACCGGGGAGCTGTTTTTT.

With respect to this clonotype: This sequence may be a read error, since a much larger clone differs from it by one base. The chain links TRBV6-1 to TRBJ2-3; D not certain. This CDR3 has 10 residues. V was cut by 6 bases and J by 3 bases, with 1 base left in between. Germline V CDR1 and CDR2: MNHNS, SASEGT. The chain's CDR3 is CASRTDTQYF. CDR3 in DNA: TGTGCCAGCAGGACAGATACGCAGTATTTT.

CDR3 nucleotides: TGTGCCAGCAGCTTCCTAAATCAGGGAACCCACGAGCAGTACTTC. Translation gives CASSFLNQGTHEQYF. This sequence joins TRBV7-9 and TRBJ2-4, with D perhaps matching TRBD1 (5 bases). TRBJ2-7 matches the DNA end more closely, so the J call is doubtful. The CDR3 is 15 amino acids. Per germline, CDR1 SEHNR and CDR2 FQNEAQ (reference sequence).

V and J are TRBV7-2 and TRBJ2-1; 13 nucleotides line up with TRBD2. CDR3 length equals 16 residues. Germline V CDR1 and CDR2: SGHTA, FQGNSA. The junction had 6 bases not matched to a gene; V was cut back by 0 bases and J by 10 bases. CDR3 bases: TGTGCCAGCAGCTTAGCAACTAGCGGGGGGGCTGGCGAGCAGTTCTTC. Residues: CASSLATSGGAGEQFF.